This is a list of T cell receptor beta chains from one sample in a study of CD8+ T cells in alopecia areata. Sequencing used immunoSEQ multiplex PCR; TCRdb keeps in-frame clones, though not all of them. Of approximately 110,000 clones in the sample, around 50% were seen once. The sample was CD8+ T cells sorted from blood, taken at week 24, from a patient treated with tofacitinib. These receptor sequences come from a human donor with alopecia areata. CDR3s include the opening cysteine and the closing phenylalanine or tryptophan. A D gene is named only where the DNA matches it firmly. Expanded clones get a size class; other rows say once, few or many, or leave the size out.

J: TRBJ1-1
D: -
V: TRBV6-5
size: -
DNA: TGTGCCAGCACCTTCGGGGGCATGAACACTGAAGCTTTCTTT
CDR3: CASTFGGMNTEAFF

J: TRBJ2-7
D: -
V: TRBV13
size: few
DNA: TGTGCCAGCAGCCTTACAGGGCTTGCCTACGAGCAGTACTTC
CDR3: CASSLTGLAYEQYF

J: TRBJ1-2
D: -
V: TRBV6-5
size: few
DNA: TGTGCCAGCAGTTTAGTCCCAGAAACCGACTATGGCTACACCTTC
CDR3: CASSLVPETDYGYTF

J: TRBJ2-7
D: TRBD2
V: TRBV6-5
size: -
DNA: TGTGCCAGCAGTTACTCGACTAGCGGGGGCGAGCAGTACTTC
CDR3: CASSYSTSGGEQYF

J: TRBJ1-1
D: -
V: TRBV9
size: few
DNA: TGTGCCAGCAGCGTAGAGGGTTCTGAAGCTTTCTTT
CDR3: CASSVEGSEAFF

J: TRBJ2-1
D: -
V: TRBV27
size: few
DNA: TGTGCCAGCAGCCATCAGGCCTACAATGAGCAGTTCTTC
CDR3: CASSHQAYNEQFF

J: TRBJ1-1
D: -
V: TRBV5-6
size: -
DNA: TGTGCCAGCAGCTTCCAGGACACTGAAGCTTTCTTT
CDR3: CASSFQDTEAFF

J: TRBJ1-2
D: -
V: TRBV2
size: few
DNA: TGTGCCAGCAGTGAAAGACCCCCGGGGGGTCCATATGGCTACACCTTC
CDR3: CASSERPPGGPYGYTF

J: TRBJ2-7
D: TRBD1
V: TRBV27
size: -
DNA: TGTGCCAGCAGTTTCCCCGGACAGGGGGCTTACGAGCAGTACTTC
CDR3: CASSFPGQGAYEQYF

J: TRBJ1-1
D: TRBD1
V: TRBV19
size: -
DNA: TGTGCCAGTAGTGGTACAGGGGTGGAGAACACTGAAGCTTTCTTT
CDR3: CASSGTGVENTEAFF

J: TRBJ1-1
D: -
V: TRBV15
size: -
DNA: TGTGCCACCAGAGGCACCTCGAACACTGAAGCTTTCTTT
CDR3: CATRGTSNTEAFF

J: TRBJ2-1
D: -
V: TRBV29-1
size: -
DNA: TGCAGCGTATTAGGGTTTGAAAGGAGTGAGCAGTTCTTC
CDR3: CSVLGFERSEQFF

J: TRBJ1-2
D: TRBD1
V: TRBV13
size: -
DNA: TGTGCCAGCAGCCCCCAAGGACAGGGTATAGTCTATGGCTACACCTTC
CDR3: CASSPQGQGIVYGYTF

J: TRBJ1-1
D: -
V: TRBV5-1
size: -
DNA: TGCGCCAGCAGCTCCCACAGGGAGTCTTTCACTGAAGCTTTCTTT
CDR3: CASSSHRESFTEAFF

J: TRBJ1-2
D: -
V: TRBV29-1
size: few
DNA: TGCAGCGTTGAAGATCAATGGGCAAACTATGGCTACACCTTC
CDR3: CSVEDQWANYGYTF

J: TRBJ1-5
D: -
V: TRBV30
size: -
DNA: TGTGCCTGGAGTGTAGGGAAAGGCAATCAGCCCCAGCATTTT
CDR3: CAWSVGKGNQPQHF

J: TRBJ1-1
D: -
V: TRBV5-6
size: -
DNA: TGTGCCAGCAGCCCTCGGTGGCACGCGAACACTGAAGCTTTCTTT
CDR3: CASSPRWHANTEAFF

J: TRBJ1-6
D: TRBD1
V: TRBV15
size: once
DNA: TGTGCCACCAGCAGAGGGACAGGGAGGGATTCACCCCTCCACTTT
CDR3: CATSRGTGRDSPLHF

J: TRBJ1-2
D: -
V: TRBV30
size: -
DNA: TGTGCCTGGAGTGTGGGCAGGGTGAACTATGGCTACACCTTC
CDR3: CAWSVGRVNYGYTF

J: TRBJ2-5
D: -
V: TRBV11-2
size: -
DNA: TGTGCCAGCAGATCCACTCGGGATCTAGAAGAGACCCAGTACTTC
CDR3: CASRSTRDLEETQYF

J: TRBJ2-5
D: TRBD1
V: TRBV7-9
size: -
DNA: TGTGCCAGCAGCTTACGATTAGGGACAGGTGAAGAGACCCAGTACTTC
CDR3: CASSLRLGTGEETQYF

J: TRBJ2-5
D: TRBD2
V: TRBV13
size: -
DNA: TGTGCCAGCAGCTTAGAGGGTGCGGGGGGACTCCAAGAGACCCAGTACTTC
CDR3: CASSLEGAGGLQETQYF

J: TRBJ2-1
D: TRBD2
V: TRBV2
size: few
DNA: TGTGCCAGCAGTGTCCCTAGCGGGGGGGCCTCAGGTGGTTACAATGAGCAGTTCTTC
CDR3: CASSVPSGGASGGYNEQFF

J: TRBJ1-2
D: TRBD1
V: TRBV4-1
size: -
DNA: TGCGCCAGCAGCCTGACAGGGGACTATGGCTACACCTTC
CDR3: CASSLTGDYGYTF

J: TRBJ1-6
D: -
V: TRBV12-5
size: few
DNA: TGTGCTAGTGGTTTGGTTTGGGACGGAGACTATAATTCACCCCTCCACTTT
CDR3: CASGLVWDGDYNSPLHF

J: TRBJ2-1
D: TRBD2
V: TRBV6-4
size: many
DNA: TGTGCCAGCAGTAAGACTAGCGGGGGGGCCCATGAGCAGTTCTTC
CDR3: CASSKTSGGAHEQFF

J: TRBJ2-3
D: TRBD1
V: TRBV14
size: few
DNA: TGTGCCAGCAGTTACCGGGACAGGGGATGGACAGATACGCAGTATTTT
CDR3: CASSYRDRGWTDTQYF

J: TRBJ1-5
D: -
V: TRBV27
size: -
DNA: TGTGCCAGCAGAACAGAAAATCAGCCCCAGCATTTT
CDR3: CASRTENQPQHF

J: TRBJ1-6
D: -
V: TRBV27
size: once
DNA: TGTGCCAGCAGGTTGGGCCCGGGGTATAGTTCACCCCTCCACTTT
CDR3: CASRLGPGYSSPLHF

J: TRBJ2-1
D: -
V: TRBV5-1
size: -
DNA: TGCGCCAGCAGCTCGTTAGGTTCCATGGATGAGCAGTTCTTC
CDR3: CASSSLGSMDEQFF

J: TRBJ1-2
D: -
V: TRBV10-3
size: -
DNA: TGTGCCATCAGTGAGTCGAACAGGGAAATTGGCTACACCTTC
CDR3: CAISESNREIGYTF

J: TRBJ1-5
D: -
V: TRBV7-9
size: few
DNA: TGTGCCAGCAGCTCAGACGGACGGAACAATCAGCCCCAGCATTTT
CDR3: CASSSDGRNNQPQHF

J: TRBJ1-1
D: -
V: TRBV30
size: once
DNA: TGTGCCTGGTTGGGGGGGCTGAACACTGAAGCTTTCTTT
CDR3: CAWLGGLNTEAFF

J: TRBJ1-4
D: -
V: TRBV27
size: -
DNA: TGTGCCAGCAGCCTAGGCAGGAGGGGCGAAAAACTGTTTTTT
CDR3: CASSLGRRGEKLFF

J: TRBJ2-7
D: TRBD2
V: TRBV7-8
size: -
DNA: TGTGCCAGCAGCCGGAGCGGGGCCTACGAGCAGTACTTC
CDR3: CASSRSGAYEQYF

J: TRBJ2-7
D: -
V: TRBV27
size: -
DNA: TGTGCCAGCAGTTTAGCAGGGGCCCTCTACGAGCAGTACTTC
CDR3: CASSLAGALYEQYF

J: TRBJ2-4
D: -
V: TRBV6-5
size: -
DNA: TGTGCCAGCAGTGCAGGGGGGATACACATTCAGTACTTC
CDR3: CASSAGGIHIQYF

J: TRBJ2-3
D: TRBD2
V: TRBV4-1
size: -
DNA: TGCGCCAGCAGCCCTAGGACTAGCGGGGGGACCTATACGCAGTATTTT
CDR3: CASSPRTSGGTYTQYF

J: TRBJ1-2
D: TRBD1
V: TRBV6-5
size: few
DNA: TGTGCCAGCAGGTTGACAGGGCTTAACTATGGCTACACCTTC
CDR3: CASRLTGLNYGYTF

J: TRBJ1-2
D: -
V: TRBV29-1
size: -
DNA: TGCAGCGTTGAATCGGAGGGCCTCAACTATGGCTACACCTTC
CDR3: CSVESEGLNYGYTF

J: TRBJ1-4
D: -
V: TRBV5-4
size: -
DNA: TGTGCCAGCAGCTTGAGCACCCGACGGAGTAACGAAAAACTGTTTTTT
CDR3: CASSLSTRRSNEKLFF

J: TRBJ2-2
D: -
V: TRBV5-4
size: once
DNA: TGTGCCAGCAGCTTGGCAGGGACGAACACCGGGGAGCTGTTTTTT
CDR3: CASSLAGTNTGELFF

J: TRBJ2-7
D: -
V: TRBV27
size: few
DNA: TGTGCCAGCTCCTCAGGGTACCACGAGCAGTACTTC
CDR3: CASSSGYHEQYF

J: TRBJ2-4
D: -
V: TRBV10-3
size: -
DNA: TGTGCCATCAGCTCCGGGACTGGAAACATTCAGTACTTC
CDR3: CAISSGTGNIQYF

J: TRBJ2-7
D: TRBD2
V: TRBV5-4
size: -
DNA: TGTGCCAGCAGCTTGGTTACGGGGGGCTCCTACGAGCAGTACTTC
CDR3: CASSLVTGGSYEQYF

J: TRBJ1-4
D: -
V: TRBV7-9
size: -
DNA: TGTGCCAGCAGACCGGGACCGAATGAAAAACTGTTTTTT
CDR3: CASRPGPNEKLFF

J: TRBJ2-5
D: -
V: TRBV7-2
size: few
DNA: TGTGCCAGCAGCCCGGCCCCCCAGTTACGGGGAAAAGAGACCCAGTACTTC
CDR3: CASSPAPQLRGKETQYF

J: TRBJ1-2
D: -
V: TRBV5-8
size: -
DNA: TGTGCCAGCAGAATCGCAGGGATCCACACCTTC
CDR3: CASRIAGIHTF

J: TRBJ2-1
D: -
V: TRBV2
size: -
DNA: TGTGCCAGCACCCGGGGAAATTCCTACAATGAGCAGTTCTTC
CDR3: CASTRGNSYNEQFF

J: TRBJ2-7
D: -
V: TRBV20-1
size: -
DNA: TGCAGTGCTAGCAACTTGCGGGAGCAGTACTTC
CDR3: CSASNLREQYF

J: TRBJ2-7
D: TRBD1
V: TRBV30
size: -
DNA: TGTGCCTGGAGTGTACGGACAGGGCCCTACGAGCAGTACTTC
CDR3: CAWSVRTGPYEQYF

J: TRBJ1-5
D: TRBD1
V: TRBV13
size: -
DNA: TGTGCCAGCAGCTCTGGACAGGACAATCAGCCCCAGCATTTT
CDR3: CASSSGQDNQPQHF

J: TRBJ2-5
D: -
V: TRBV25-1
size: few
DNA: TGTGCCAGCAGTGAACTGTACCAAGAGACCCAGTACTTC
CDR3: CASSELYQETQYF

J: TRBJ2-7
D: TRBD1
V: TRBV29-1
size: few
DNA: TGCAGCGTTGTCGGGACAGGGCCCTACGAGCAGTACTTC
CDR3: CSVVGTGPYEQYF

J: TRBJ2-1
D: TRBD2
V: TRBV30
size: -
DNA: TGTGCCTGGAGGGTTAAGGGACTAGCCGGGAATGAGCAGTTCTTC
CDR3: CAWRVKGLAGNEQFF

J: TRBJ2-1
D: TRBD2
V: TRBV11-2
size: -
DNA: TGTGCCAGCAGCTTCCACCTCGGGGAGGGGTACAATGAGCAGTTCTTC
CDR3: CASSFHLGEGYNEQFF